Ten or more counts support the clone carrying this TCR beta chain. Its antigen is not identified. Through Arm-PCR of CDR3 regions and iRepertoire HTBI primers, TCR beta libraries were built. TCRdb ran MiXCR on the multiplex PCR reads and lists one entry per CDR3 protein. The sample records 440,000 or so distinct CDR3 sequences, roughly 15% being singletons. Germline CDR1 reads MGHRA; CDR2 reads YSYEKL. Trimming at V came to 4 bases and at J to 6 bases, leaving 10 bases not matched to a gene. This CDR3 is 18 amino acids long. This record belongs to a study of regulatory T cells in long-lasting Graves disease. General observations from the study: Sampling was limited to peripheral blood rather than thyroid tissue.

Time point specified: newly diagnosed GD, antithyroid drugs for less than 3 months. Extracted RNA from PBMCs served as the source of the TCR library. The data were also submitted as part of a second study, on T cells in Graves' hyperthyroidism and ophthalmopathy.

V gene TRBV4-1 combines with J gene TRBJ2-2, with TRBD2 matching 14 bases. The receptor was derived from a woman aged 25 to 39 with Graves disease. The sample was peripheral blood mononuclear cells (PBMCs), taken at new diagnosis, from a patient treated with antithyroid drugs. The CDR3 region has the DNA TGCGCCAGCAGCCCACCGGGACTAGCGGGAGTTTACCCCGGGGAGCTGTTTTTT. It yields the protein CASSPPGLAGVYPGELFF.